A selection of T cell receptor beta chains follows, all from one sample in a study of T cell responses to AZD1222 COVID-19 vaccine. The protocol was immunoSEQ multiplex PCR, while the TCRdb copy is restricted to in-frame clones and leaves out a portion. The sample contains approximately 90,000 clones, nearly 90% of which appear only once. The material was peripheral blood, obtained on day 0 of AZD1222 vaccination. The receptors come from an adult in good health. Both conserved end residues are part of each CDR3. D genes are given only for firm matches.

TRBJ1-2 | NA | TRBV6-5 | CAIRDPGRPGYTF | TGTGCCATCCGGGACCCAGGGAGGCCTGGCTACACCTTC
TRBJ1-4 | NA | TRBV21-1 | CASSKHRGKEKLFF | TGTGCCAGCAGCAAGCACAGGGGGAAGGAAAAACTGTTTTTT
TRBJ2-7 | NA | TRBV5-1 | CASSFWGAGYEQYF | TGCGCCAGCAGCTTTTGGGGGGCTGGGTACGAGCAGTACTTC
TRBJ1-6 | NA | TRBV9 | CASSVGTAGWNNSPLHF | TGTGCCAGCAGCGTAGGAACAGCCGGGTGGAATAATTCACCCCTCCACTTT
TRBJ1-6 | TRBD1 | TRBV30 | CAGQGVSDRSPLHF | TGTGCCGGGCAGGGGGTCTCCGACCGTTCACCCCTCCACTTT
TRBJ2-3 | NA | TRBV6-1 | CASSDRDRSTDTQYF | TGTGCCAGCAGTGACCGGGACCGTTCCACAGATACGCAGTATTTT
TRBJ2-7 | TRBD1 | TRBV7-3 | CASSPRGPSSYEQYF | TGTGCCAGCAGCCCTAGGGGGCCCAGCTCCTACGAGCAGTACTTC
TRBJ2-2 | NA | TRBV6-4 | CASSDRRRWGELFF | TGTGCCAGCAGTGACAGGCGGCGGTGGGGGGAGCTGTTTTTT
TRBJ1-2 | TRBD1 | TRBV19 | CASSIRDRDLGYTF | TGTGCCAGTAGTATACGGGACAGGGATCTAGGCTACACCTTC
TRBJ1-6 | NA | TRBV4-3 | CASSQDPSVSLPLHF | TGCGCCAGCAGCCAAGATCCGTCAGTGAGTTTACCCCTCCACTTT
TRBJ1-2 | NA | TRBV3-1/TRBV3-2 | CASSQDTLQDGGYTF | TGTGCCAGCAGCCAAGATACCCTCCAGGATGGAGGCTACACCTTC
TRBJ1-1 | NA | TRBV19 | CASSIWGVNEAFF | TGTGCCAGTAGTATATGGGGGGTAAACGAAGCTTTCTTT